This TCR beta chain is drawn from a study of T cells after posttransplantation cyclophosphamide. General study findings and limits: Later post-transplant blood repertoires were often dominated by donor CD8+ memory clones.

Produced via immunoSEQ multiplex PCR; TCRdb's table is partial and in-frame only. The profile covers about 10,000 clones, none occurring a single time. This clone has a count of ten or more. Its antigen is not identified. The CDR3 has 14 residues. The germline V gene encodes CDR1 SQVTM and CDR2 ANQGSEA. The V segment lost 2 bases and the J segment 6 bases; nucleotides outside the gene matches: 6. Busulfan-fludarabine conditioning, marrow transplant, and cyclophosphamide on days +3 and +4 were administered. The specimen comprised PBMCs, sampled approximately 380 days after allogeneic stem cell transplant with posttransplant cyclophosphamide. The receptor's source is a male patient aged 50 to 59 who received an allogeneic stem cell transplant from a related donor and was CMV-positive. The graft donor may have given rise to some T cells. The chain combines TRBV29-1 with TRBJ2-7, with 11 bases matching TRBD2. In DNA, the CDR3 is TGCAGCGTTGAAACGCTAGCGGGAGGCTTCGAGCAGTACTTC. Its protein is CSVETLAGGFEQYF.